This TCR beta chain was recovered during a study of OX40 agonist ivuxolimab in advanced cancers. In the study overall: Age averaged 60 years (range roughly 23 to 90), and more than 80% were male. Partial response was recorded in three patients: one hepatocellular carcinoma and two cutaneous melanoma cases.

The repertoire was sequenced with immunoSEQ multiplex PCR; TCRdb's copy has only in-frame clones and lacks some. The sample shows almost 50,000 clones, 81% of them seen only once. This clone turned up a few times. Trimming pared 2 bases from V and 8 bases from J, leaving 10 bases between. CDR3 length: 13 residues. CDR1 and CDR2 from the germline V gene are MNHEY and SVGAGI. The starting material was CD4+ or CD8+ T cells sorted from blood, obtained in a trial of the OX40 agonist ivuxolimab. The J gene is TRBJ2-1, the V gene TRBV6-5; no clear D gene. This clonotype was obtained from an adult with an advanced solid tumor such as melanoma, head and neck, liver or kidney cancer. The CDR3 sequence: CASSYPLGYEQFF. The CDR3 nucleotides are TGTGCCAGCAGTTACCCCTTGGGGTATGAGCAGTTCTTC.